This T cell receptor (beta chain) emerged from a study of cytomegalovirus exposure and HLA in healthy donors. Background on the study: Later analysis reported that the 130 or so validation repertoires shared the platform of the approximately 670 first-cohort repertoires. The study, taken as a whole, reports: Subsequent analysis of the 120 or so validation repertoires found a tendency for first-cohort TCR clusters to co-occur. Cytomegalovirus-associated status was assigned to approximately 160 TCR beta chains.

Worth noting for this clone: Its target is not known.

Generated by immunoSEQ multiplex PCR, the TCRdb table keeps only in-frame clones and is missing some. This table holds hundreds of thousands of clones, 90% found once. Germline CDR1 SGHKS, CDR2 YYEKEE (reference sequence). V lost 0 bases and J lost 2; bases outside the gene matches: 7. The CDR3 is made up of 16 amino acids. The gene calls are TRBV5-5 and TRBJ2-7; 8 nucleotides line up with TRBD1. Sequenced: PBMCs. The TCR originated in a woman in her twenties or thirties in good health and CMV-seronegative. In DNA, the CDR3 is TGTGCCAGCAGCTTGGGCGCCAGGGGGCTCGCCTACGAGCAGTACTTC. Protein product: CASSLGARGLAYEQYF.